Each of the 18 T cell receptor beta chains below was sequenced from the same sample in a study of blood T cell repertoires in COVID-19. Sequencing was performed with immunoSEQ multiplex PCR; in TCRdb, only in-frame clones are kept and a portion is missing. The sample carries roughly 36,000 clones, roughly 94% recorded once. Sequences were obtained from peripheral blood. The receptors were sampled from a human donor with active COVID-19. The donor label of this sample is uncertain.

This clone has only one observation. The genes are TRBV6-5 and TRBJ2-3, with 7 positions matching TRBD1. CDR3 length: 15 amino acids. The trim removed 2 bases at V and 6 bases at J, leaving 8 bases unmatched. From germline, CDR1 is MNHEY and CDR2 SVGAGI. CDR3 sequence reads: CASSYGRGGRDTQYF. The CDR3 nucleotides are TGTGCCAGCAGTTACGGGAGAGGGGGCAGGGATACGCAGTATTTT.

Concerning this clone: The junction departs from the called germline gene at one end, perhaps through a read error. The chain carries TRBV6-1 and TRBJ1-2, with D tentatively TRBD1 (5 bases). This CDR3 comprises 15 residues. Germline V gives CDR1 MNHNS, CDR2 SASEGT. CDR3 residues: CVSSEWGGTSYGYTF. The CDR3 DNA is TGTGTCAGCAGTGAATGGGGGGGTACATCCTATGGCTACACCTTC.

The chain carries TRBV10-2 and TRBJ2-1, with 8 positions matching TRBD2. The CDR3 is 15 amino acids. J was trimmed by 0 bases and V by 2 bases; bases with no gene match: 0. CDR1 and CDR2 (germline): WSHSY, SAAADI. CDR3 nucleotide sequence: TGCGCCAGCAGTGAGACTAGCGGCTCCTACAATGAGCAGTTCTTC. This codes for CASSETSGSYNEQFF.

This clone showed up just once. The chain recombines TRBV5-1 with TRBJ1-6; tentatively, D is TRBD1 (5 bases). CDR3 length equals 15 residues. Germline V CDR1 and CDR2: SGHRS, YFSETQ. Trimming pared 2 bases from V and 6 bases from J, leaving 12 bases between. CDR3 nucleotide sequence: TGCGCCAGCAGCTTAACTCAGGGTGTTAATTCACCCCTCCACTTT. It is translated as CASSLTQGVNSPLHF.

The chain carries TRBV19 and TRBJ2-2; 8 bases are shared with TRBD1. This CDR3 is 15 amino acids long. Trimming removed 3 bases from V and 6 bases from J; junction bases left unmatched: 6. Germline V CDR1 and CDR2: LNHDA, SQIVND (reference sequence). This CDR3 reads CASSIQGAPSGELFF. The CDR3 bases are TGTGCCAGTAGTATCCAGGGGGCGCCTTCCGGGGAGCTGTTTTTT.

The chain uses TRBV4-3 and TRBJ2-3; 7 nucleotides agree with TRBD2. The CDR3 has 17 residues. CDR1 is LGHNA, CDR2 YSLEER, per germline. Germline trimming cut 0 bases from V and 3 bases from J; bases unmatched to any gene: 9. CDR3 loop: CASSQELRGFGTDTQYF. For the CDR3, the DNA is TGCGCCAGCAGCCAAGAGTTGCGGGGGTTTGGGACAGATACGCAGTATTTT.

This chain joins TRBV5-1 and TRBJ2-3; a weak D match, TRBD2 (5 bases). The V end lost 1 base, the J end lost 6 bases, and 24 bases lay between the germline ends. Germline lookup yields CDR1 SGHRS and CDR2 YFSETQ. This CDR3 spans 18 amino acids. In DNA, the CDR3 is TGCGCCAGCAGCTTGTCCTGGCGGGTGTCCGGGCCTGTGGATACGCAGTATTTT. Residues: CASSLSWRVSGPVDTQYF.

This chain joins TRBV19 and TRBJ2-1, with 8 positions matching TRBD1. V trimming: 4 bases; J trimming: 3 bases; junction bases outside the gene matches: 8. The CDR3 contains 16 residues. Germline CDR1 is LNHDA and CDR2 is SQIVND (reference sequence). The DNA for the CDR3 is TGTGCCAGTAGTAGATTAATCGGACAGGGCTACAATGAGCAGTTCTTC. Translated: CASSRLIGQGYNEQFF.

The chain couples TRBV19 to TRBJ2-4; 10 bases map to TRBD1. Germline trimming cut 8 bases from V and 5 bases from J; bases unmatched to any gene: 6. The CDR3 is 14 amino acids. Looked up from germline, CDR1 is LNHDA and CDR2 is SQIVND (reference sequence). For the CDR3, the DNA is TGTGCCAGTGTTGACAGGGGGCTCGAAAACATTCAGTACTTC. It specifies CASVDRGLENIQYF. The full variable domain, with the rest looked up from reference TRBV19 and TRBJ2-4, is DGGITQSPKYLFRKEGQNVTLSCEQNLNHDAMYWYRQDPGQGLRLIYYSQIVNDFQKGDIAEGYSVSREKKESFPLTVTSAQKNPTAFYLCASVDRGLENIQYFGAGTRLSVL.

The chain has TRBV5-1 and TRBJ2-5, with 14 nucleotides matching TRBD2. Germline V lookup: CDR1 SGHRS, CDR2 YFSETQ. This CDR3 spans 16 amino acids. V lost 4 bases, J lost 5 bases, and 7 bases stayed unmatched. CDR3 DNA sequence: TGCGCCAGCAGCGAGGGGACTAGCGGGGGCCTGGAGACCCAGTACTTC. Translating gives CASSEGTSGGLETQYF.

CDR3 DNA sequence: TGTGCCAGCAGACCGGACAGAGGTAACTATGGCTACACCTTC. It translates to CASRPDRGNYGYTF. The chain uses TRBV2 and TRBJ1-2, with a possible D match to TRBD1 (6 bases). The germline V and J ends were trimmed by 6 bases and 1 base, with 12 bases remaining between them. Germline V gene lookup returns CDR1 SNHLY and CDR2 FYNNEI. This CDR3 is built from 14 residues.

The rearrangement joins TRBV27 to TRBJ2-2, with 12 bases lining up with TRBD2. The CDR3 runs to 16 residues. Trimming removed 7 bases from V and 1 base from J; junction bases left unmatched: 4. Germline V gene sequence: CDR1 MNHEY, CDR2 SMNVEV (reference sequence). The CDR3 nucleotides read TGTGCCAGCACCCCACTAGCGGGGGGGAACACCGGGGAGCTGTTTTTT. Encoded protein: CASTPLAGGNTGELFF.

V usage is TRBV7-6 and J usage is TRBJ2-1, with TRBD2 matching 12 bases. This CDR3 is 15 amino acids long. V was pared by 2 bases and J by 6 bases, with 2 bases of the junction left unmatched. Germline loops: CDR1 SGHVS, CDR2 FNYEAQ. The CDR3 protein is CASSLTSGGFNEQFF. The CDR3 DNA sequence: TGTGCCAGCAGCTTAACTAGCGGGGGGTTCAATGAGCAGTTCTTC.

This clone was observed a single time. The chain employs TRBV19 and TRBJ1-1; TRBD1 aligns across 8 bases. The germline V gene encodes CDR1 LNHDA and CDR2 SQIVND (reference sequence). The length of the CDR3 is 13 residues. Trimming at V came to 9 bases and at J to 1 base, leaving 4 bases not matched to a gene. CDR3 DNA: TGTGCCAGCCTCAGGGGGCAGAACACTGAAGCTTTCTTT. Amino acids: CASLRGQNTEAFF.

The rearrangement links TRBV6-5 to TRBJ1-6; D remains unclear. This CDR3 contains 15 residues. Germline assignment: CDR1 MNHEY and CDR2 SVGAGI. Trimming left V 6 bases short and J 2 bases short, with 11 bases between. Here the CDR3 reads CASSQAITYNSPLHF. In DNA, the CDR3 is TGTGCCAGCAGCCAGGCGATCACCTATAATTCACCCCTCCACTTT.

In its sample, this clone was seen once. The CDR3 sequence: CAGGGQGINGYTF. As DNA, the CDR3 is TGTGCCGGTGGGGGACAGGGGATCAATGGCTACACCTTC. The J gene is TRBJ1-2, the V gene TRBV12-3 or TRBV12-4, with TRBD1 identical over 10 bases. CDR3 length equals 13 residues. V was clipped by 11 bases and J by 6 bases; unmatched bases: 9.

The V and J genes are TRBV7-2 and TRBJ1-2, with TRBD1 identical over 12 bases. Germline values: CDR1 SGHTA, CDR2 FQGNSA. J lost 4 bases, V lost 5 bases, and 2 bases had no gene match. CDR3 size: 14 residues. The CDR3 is CASSRDRGPYGYTF. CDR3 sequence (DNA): TGTGCCAGCAGCCGGGACAGGGGGCCCTATGGCTACACCTTC.

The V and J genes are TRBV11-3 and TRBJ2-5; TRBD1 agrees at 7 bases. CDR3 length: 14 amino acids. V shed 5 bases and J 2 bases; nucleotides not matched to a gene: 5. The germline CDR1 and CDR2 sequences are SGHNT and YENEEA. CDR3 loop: CASSVRDSQETQYF. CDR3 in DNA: TGTGCCAGCAGCGTAAGGGACAGTCAAGAGACCCAGTACTTC.